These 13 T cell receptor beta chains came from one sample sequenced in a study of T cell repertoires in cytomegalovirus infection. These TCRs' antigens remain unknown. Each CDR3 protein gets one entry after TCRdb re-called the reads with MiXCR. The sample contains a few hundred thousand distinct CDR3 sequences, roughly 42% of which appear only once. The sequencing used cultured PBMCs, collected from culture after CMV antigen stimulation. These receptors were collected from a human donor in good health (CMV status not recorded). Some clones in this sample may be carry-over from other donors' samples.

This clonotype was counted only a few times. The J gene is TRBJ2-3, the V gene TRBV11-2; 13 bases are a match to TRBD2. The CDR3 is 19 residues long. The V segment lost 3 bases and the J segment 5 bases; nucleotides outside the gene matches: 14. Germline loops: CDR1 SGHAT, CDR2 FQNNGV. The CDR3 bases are TGTGCCAGCAGCTTGGGTACCGGGACTAGCGGGATCCCACAAGATACGCAGTATTTT. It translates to CASSLGTGTSGIPQDTQYF.

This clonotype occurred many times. The CDR3 DNA sequence: TGTGCCAGCAGCGGCCTGAGTGGGGTAGCGCAAAGCACAGATACGCAGTATTTT. It is translated as CASSGLSGVAQSTDTQYF. The V call is TRBV7-2, the J call TRBJ2-3; possible D gene TRBD2, 5 bases. V dropped 5 bases and J dropped 0 bases, with 21 bases sitting between them. CDR3 length: 18 residues. Germline V lookup: CDR1 SGHTA, CDR2 FQGNSA.

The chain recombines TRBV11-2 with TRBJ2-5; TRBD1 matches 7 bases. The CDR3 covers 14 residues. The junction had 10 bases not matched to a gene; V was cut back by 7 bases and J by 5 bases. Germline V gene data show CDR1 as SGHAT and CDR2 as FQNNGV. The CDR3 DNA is TGTGCCAGCACCTCCAATCAGGGGGTTGAGACCCAGTACTTC. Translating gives CASTSNQGVETQYF.

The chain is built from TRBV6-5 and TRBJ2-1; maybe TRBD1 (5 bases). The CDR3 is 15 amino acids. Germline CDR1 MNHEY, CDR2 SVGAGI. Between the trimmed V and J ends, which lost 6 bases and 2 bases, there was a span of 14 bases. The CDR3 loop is CASSLTGETYNEQFF. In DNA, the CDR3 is TGTGCCAGCAGCCTCACAGGTGAGACCTACAATGAGCAGTTCTTC.

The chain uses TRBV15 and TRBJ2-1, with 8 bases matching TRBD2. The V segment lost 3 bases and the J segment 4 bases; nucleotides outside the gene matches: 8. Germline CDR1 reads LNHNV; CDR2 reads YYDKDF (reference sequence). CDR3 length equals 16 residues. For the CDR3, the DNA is TGTGCCACCAGCAGGACCGGGACTAGGGGTTACAATGAGCAGTTCTTC. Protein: CATSRTGTRGYNEQFF.

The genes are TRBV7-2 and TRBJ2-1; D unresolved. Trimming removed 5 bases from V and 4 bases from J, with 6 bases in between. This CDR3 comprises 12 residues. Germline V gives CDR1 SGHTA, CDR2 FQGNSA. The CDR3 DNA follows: TGTGCCAGCAGCCCTATTTACAATGAGCAGTTCTTC. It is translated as CASSPIYNEQFF. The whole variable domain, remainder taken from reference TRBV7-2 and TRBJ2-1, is GAGVSQSPSNKVTEKGKDVELRCDPISGHTALYWYRQSLGQGLEFLIYFQGNSAPDKSGLPSDRFSAERTGGSVSTLTIQRTQQEDSAVYLCASSPIYNEQFFGPGTRLTVL.

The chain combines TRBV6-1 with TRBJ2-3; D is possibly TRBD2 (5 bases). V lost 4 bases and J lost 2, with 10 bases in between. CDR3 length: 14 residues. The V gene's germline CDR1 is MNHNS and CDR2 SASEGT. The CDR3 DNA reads TGTGCCAGCAGTGCCCCCGGGATCACAGATACGCAGTATTTT. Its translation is CASSAPGITDTQYF.

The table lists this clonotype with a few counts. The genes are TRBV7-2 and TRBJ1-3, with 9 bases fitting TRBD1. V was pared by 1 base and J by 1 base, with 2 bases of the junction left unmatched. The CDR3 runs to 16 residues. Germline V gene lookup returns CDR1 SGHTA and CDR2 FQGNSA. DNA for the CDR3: TGTGCCAGCAGCTTAGTAGGGACAGGGTCTGGAAACACCATATATTTT. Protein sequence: CASSLVGTGSGNTIYF. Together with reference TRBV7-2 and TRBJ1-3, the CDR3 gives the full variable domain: GAGVSQSPSNKVTEKGKDVELRCDPISGHTALYWYRQSLGQGLEFLIYFQGNSAPDKSGLPSDRFSAERTGGSVSTLTIQRTQQEDSAVYLCASSLVGTGSGNTIYFGEGSWLTVV.

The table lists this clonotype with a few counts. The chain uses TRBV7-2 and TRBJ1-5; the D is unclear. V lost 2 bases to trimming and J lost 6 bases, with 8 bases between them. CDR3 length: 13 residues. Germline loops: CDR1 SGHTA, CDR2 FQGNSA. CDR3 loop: CASSLSGSQPQHF. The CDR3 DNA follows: TGTGCCAGCAGCTTAAGTGGGAGTCAGCCCCAGCATTTT.

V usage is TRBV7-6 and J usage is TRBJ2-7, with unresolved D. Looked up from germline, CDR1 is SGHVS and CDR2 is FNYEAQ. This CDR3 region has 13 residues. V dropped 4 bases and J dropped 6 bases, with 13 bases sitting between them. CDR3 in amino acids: CASSSYTWGEQYF. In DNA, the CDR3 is TGTGCCAGCAGCTCCTACACCTGGGGCGAGCAGTACTTC.

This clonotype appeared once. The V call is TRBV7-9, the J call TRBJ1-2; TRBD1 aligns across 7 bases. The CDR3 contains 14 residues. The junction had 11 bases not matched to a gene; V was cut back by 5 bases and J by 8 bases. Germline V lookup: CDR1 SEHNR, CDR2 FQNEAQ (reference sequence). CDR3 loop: CASSPGTEGVGYTF. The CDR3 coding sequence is TGTGCCAGCAGCCCCGGGACAGAAGGAGTAGGCTACACCTTC. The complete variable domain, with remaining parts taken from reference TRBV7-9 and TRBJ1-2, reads DTGVSQNPRHKITKRGQNVTFRCDPISEHNRLYWYRQTLGQGPEFLTYFQNEAQLEKSRLLSDRFSAERPKGSFSTLEIQRTEQGDSAMYLCASSPGTEGVGYTFGSGTRLTVV.

The CDR3 coding sequence is TGTGCCAGCAGCTTCGTGAGCGACTGGTTTAATTCACCCCTCCACTTT. This gives the protein CASSFVSDWFNSPLHF. This chain connects TRBV5-6 to TRBJ1-6; D unclear. V lost 2 bases and J 6 bases, leaving 15 bases between the germline ends. This CDR3 region has 16 residues. Germline lookup yields CDR1 SGHDT and CDR2 YYEEEE.

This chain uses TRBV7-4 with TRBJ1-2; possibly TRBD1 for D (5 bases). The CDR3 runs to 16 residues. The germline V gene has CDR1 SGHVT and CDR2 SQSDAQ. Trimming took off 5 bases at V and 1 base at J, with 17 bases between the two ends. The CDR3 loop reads CASSVGAVGNNYGYTF. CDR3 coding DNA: TGTGCCAGCAGCGTAGGGGCAGTTGGGAATAACTATGGCTACACCTTC.